This TCR beta chain is drawn from a study of shared clonotypes between healthy human individuals. General observations from the study: It was observed that roughly 4.8% of naive CD4 clonotypes were shared across several donors. With few donors, the genetic and exposure-history diversity represented was limited.

The method was immunoSEQ multiplex PCR; TCRdb's version includes in-frame clones alone and lacks a portion of them. The profile shows roughly 1.5 million clones, approximately 98% of them singletons. With respect to this clone: Its antigen is not identified.

The study enrolled healthy HIV-negative adults without recent acute infections or vaccinations as donors. The CDR3 is made up of 13 amino acids. V was clipped by 3 bases and J by 8 bases, with 13 bases between them. Per germline, CDR1 KGHSH and CDR2 LQKENI. What was sequenced was naive CD4+ T cells sorted from blood. Subset meaning: CD45RA+ positively selected. V usage is TRBV18 and J usage is TRBJ1-2, with a possible D match to TRBD1 (5 bases). This clonotype was sampled from a man aged 25-45 years in good health. This chain's CDR3 is CASSPVTQGGYTF. Written as DNA, the CDR3 is TGTGCCAGCTCACCCGTGACGCAGGGAGGCTACACCTTC.